A single TCR beta chain is shown here with its context. Its antigen remains unknown. This sample is drawn from a study of a mutant IDH1 vaccine in newly diagnosed glioma. Background on the study: Vaccine administration was initiated 4-6 weeks following radiotherapy alone, or with temozolomide cycles. Patients under treatment included roughly 62% males and around 38% females and had a mean age of around 43 years.

The sample's time point: week 23, last vaccination. Every single dose of the vaccine, 300 ug of mutant IDH1 20-mer peptide, came with topical imiquimod. This table comes from immunoSEQ multiplex PCR, and its TCRdb copy is limited to in-frame clones, with some not included. The data show about 55,000 clones, 75% to 85% seen once. CDR1 MNHEY and CDR2 SMNVEV come from the germline V gene (reference sequence). V shed 2 bases and J shed 8 bases, with 9 bases lying between them. The CDR3 has 13 residues. The TCR comes from a man aged 35-49 years with glioma. The sequences come from PBMCs, collected from a glioma patient whose treatment included an IDH1 peptide vaccine. The chain employs TRBV27 and TRBJ1-4, with D tentatively TRBD1 (6 bases). The CDR3 here is CASSLGGSEKLFF. The CDR3 DNA is TGTGCCAGCAGTTTAGGGGGCAGCGAAAAACTGTTTTTT.